This entry concerns a single T cell receptor beta chain. Its target antigen remains unknown. Base qualities are not provided; no much larger clone lies one nucleotide away. The method behind the library was 5' RACE. TCRdb shows the sequencer as Illumina HiSeq 2500. A second roughly 7 to 12 cycle PCR used a sample-barcoded 5' primer and a J-beta primer mix. A unique molecular identifier was introduced onto each TCR beta cDNA molecule by a template-switch 5' adaptor carrying 12 random nucleotides. Each sample yielded at least 2.5 million CDR3-containing paired-end reads. All of the RNA was converted into first-strand cDNA using the Mint cDNA synthesis kit, with a TRBC-specific oligonucleotide serving as the primer. All cDNA was treated with uracil-DNA glycosylase and then went through a first 18-cycle PCR with the universal primers M1SS and BC2_uni_R. As for the original processing: Each sample was normalized by randomly selecting 1 million high-quality reads, each carrying a distinct molecular identifier. Instead of being binned into consensus sequences, reads that shared molecular identifiers were thrown out. MiTCR, with a Q25 quality threshold and the strictest error-elimination algorithm, was used for CDR3 identification, clonotype clustering and error correction. A nonparametric unseen species model using Euler transformation provided a lower-bound estimate of total TCR beta diversity. TCRdb applied fastp at Q25 and MiXCR to the public reads, then kept only in-frame beta chains. Rows are combined by CDR3 protein, so each entry shows the most common genes and DNA. In this record, the V and J calls reflect TCRdb's handling and not the investigators' own analysis. The sample table records some 1,500,000 distinct CDR3 sequences; 35% to 45% of these occur just once. Around 4% of the sample comes from the top ten.

These data are taken from a study of blood T cells in healthy people across ages (dated by TCRdb to the mid-2010s). Context from the whole study: In model experiments, roughly one uniquely barcoded TCR beta cDNA molecule per two T cells was captured by template switching. To track age-related changes in TCR beta repertoire diversity, the study relied on deep sequencing normalized with unique cDNA molecular identifiers. Donors were grouped into four age groups: young (average roughly 16 years), middle-aged (under 40), aged (about 60) and long-lived (approximately 82). To avoid experimental bias, donors of different ages were spread randomly across the sequencing lanes. Using the same blood draw, the study looked at two additional independent replicas of 1 million unique cDNA reads for two donors, one aged 18 to 30 and the other aged 80 or older.

General findings and caveats noted by the study authors: The percentage of naive T cells measured by flow cytometry correlated strongly with observed TCR beta diversity. Conclusive comparison of naive and antigen-experienced compartments was prevented by the profiling of bulk unsorted PBMCs. Observed TCR beta diversity per million T cells fell roughly linearly with age, and a significant reduction was already apparent by age about 43. Estimates of total diversity based on one million sequenced T cells were regarded as lower bounds and as underestimates. Because the CMV infection status of the donors was unknown, age-related changes in expanded clonotypes may potentially have been confounded. Compared with the aged group, the long-lived group had more naive CD4+ T cells, fewer expanded clones and increased TCR diversity, suggesting age selection.

Donors were 30 to 45 systemically healthy Caucasian individuals from Russia aged roughly 6 to 90 years. Ten milliliters of peripheral blood were collected from each donor into EDTA-treated Vacutainer tubes. PBMCs were isolated by Ficoll-Paque density-gradient centrifugation, with at least 7 million obtained per sample. Trizol reagent was used to extract total RNA from the PBMCs, yielding at least 6 micrograms per sample. The percentages of naive CD45RAhigh/CD27high T cells were determined by flow cytometry on a PBMC aliquot from every donor. The germline V gene provides CDR1 MRHNA and CDR2 SNTAGT. V drops 4 bases and J drops 4 bases, leaving 13 bases in between. The cysteine opens and the phenylalanine closes a CDR3 of 14 amino acids. The read is trimmed to its CDR3 DNA, 42 bases read in frame from base 1.

Sample: blood. The V and J segments used are TRBV6-4 and TRBJ1-1; TRBD1 is a weak D gene call, 6 bases matching. This TCR was recovered from a young woman in good health. The CDR3 protein: CASSAEGGSTEAFF. The DNA sequence is TGTGCCAGCAGTGCGGAAGGGGGGAGCACTGAAGCTTTCTTT.